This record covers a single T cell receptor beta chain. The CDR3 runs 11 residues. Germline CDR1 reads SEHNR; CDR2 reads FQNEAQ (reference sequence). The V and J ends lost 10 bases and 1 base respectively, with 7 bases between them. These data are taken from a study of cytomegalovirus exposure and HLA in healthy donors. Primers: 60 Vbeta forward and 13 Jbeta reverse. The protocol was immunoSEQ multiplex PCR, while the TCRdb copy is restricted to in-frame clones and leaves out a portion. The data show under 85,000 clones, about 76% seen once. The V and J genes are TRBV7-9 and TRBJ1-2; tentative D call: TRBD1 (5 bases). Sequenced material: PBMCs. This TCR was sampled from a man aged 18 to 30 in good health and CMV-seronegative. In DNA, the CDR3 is TGTGCCATCGGGGGTAACTATGGCTACACCTTC. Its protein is CAIGGNYGYTF.